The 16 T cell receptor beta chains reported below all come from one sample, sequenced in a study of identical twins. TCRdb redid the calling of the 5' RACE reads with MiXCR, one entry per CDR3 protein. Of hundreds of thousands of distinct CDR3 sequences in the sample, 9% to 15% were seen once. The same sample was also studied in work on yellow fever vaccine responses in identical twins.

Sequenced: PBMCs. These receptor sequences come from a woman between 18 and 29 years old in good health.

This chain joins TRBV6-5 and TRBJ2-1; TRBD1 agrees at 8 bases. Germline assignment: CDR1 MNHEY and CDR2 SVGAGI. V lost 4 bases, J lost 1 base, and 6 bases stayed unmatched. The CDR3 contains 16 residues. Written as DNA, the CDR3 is TGTGCCAGCAGTTCCAGGGGACAGGATTCCTACAATGAGCAGTTCTTC. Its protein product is CASSSRGQDSYNEQFF.

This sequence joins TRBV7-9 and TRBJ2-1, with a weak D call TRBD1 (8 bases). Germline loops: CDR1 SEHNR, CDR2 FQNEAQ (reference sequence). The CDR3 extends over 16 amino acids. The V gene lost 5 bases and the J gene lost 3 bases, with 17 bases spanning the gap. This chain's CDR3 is CASSNPGGQDYNEQFF. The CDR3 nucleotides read TGTGCCAGCAGCAACCCGGGGGGACAGGACTACAATGAGCAGTTCTTC.

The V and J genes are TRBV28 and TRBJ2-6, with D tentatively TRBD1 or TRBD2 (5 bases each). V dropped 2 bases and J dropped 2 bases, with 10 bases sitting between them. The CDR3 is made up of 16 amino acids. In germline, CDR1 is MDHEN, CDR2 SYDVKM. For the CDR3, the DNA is TGTGCCAGCAGTTTAGGGGGTATGACTGGGGCCAACGTCCTGACTTTC. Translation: CASSLGGMTGANVLTF.

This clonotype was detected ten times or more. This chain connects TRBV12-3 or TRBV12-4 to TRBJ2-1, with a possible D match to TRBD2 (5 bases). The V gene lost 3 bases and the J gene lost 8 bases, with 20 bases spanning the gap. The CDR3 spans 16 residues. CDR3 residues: CASSFYVGSARDEQFF. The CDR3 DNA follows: TGTGCCAGCAGTTTTTATGTGGGTAGCGCTAGGGATGAGCAGTTCTTC.

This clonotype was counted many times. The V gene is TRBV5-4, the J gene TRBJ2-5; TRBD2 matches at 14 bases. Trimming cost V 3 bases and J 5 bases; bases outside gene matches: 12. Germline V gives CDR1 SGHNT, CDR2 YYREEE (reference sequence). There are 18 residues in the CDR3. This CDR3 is CASSWGLAGVSGRETQYF. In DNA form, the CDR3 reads TGTGCCAGCAGCTGGGGACTAGCGGGAGTTTCGGGTCGGGAGACCCAGTACTTC.

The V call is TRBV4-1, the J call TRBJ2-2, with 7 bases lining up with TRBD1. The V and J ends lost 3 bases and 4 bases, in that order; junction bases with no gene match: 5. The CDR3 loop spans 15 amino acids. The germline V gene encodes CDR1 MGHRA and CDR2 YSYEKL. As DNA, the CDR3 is TGCGCCAGCAGCCATTACCGGGACAGCACCGGGGAGCTGTTTTTT. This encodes CASSHYRDSTGELFF.

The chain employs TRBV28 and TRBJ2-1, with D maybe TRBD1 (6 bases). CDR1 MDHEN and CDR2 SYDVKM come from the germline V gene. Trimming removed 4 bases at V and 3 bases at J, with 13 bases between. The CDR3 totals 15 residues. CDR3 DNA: TGTGCCAGCAGTTCGGGACACCGAAACTACAATGAGCAGTTCTTC. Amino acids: CASSSGHRNYNEQFF.

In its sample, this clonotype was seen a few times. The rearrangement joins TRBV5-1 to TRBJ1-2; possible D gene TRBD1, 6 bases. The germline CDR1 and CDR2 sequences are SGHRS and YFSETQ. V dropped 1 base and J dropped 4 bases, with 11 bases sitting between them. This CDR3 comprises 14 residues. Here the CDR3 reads CASSLTGSGYGYTF. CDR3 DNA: TGCGCCAGCAGCTTGACAGGGTCTGGCTATGGCTACACCTTC.

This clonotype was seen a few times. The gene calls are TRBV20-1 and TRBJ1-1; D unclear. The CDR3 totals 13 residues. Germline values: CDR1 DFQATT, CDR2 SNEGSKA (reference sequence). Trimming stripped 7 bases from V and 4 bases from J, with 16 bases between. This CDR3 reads CSVLGGRTTEAFF. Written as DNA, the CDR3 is TGCAGTGTCCTAGGTGGAAGAACCACTGAAGCTTTCTTT.

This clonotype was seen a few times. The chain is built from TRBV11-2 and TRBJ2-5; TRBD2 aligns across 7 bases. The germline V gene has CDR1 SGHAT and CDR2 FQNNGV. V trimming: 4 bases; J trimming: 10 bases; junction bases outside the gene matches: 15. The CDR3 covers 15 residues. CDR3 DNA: TGTGCCAGCAGCTCCTGGAAGCGGGACCAAAGACTCCAGTACTTC. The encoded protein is CASSSWKRDQRLQYF.

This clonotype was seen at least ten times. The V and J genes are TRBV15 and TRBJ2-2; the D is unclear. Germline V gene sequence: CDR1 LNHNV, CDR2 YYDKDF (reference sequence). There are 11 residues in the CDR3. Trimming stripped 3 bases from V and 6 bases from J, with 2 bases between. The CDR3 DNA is TGTGCCACCAGCAGCCCCGGGGAGCTGTTTTTT. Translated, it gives CATSSPGELFF.

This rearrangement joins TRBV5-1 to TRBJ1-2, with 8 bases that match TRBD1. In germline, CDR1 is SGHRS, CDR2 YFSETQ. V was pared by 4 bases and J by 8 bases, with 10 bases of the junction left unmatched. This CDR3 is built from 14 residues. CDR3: CASSLGQGDGGYTF. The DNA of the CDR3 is TGCGCCAGCAGCCTAGGACAGGGTGATGGGGGCTACACCTTC.

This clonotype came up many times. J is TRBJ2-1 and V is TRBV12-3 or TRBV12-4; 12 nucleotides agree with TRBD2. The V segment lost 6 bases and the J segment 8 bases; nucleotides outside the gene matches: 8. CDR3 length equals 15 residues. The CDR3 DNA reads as TGTGCCAGCAGCCCCCGACTAGCGGGAGTTGATGAGCAGTTCTTC. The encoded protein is CASSPRLAGVDEQFF.

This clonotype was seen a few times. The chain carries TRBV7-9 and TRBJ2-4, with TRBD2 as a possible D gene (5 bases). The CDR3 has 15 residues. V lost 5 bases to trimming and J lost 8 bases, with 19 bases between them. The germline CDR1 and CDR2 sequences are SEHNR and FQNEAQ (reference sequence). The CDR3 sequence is CASSESGSPRDIQYF. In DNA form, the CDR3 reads TGTGCCAGCAGCGAAAGCGGCTCCCCCCGGGACATTCAGTACTTC.

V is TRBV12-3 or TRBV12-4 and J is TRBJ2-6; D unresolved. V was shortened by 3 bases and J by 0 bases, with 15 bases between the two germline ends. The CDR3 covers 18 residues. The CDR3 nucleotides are TGTGCCAGCAGTTTTAGGGCAGGCCGCAGCTCTGGGGCCAACGTCCTGACTTTC. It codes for CASSFRAGRSSGANVLTF.

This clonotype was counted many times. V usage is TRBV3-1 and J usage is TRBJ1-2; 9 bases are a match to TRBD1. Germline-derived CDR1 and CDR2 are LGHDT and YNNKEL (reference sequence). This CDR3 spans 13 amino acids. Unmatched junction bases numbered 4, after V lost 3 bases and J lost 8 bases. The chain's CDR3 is CASSQGQGGGYTF. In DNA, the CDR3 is TGTGCCAGCAGCCAGGGACAGGGCGGAGGCTACACCTTC.